These T cell receptor beta chains were read from a single sample in a study of CD8 T cells in ankylosing spondylitis. MiXCR, run by TCRdb on the 5' RACE reads, gives a single entry per CDR3 protein. In the table there are around 300,000 distinct CDR3 sequences, around 10% of which are singletons. Sequenced sample: blood, either unsorted or a sorted T cell fraction (not recorded which). The receptors were gathered from a female donor with ankylosing spondylitis or in good health (not recorded which). Both conserved end residues are part of each CDR3. D genes are given only for firm matches. The size of a clone is reported for some rows only, either as once, few or many, or as a class for expanded clones.

D	V	J	size	DNA	CDR3
-	TRBV3-1	TRBJ2-2	-	TGTGCCAGCAGGGAGGTCGGGGAGCTGTTTTTT	CASREVGELFF
TRBD1	TRBV5-1	TRBJ2-1	-	TGCGCCAGCAGCGCCACGGGGACAGTGCGTAATGAGCATTTCTTC	CASSATGTVRNEHFF
-	TRBV18	TRBJ2-1	few	TGTGCCAGCTCACCACCGATCAAATACAATGAGCAGTTCTTC	CASSPPIKYNEQFF
TRBD1	TRBV29-1	TRBJ2-7	many	TGCAGCGTTCAGACAGGGGGCTACGAGCAGTACTTC	CSVQTGGYEQYF
-	TRBV7-2	TRBJ2-1	-	TGTGCCAGCAGCTCTTCATGGACTAACAATGAGCAGTTCTTC	CASSSSWTNNEQFF
TRBD1	TRBV11-2	TRBJ1-1	many	TGTGCCAGCAGCTTAGATCGGGGATCGGGACAGAGCATGAACACTGAAGCTTTCTTT	CASSLDRGSGQSMNTEAFF
TRBD2	TRBV6-4	TRBJ2-2	-	TGTGCCAGCAGTGACACGAGGCGGGGGGCTAACACCGGGGAGCTGTTTTTT	CASSDTRRGANTGELFF
-	TRBV27	TRBJ1-4	few	TGTGCCAGCAGTTTATTCCTCCAGGGGAATGAAAAACTGTTTTTT	CASSLFLQGNEKLFF
-	TRBV5-1	TRBJ2-3	many	TGCGCCAGCAGCCCGGCGGTCGGCACAGATACGCAGTATTTT	CASSPAVGTDTQYF
TRBD2	TRBV5-5	TRBJ2-1	few	TGTGCCAGCAGCTTGTTTAGCGGGGATTACAATGAGCAGTTCTTC	CASSLFSGDYNEQFF
-	TRBV6-7	TRBJ1-2	many	TGTGCCAGCAAAGGCCAGTCTAATGGCTACACCTTC	CASKGQSNGYTF
-	TRBV20-1	TRBJ2-1	many	TGCAGTGCTAGCCTCCGCTCGGGAACCAATGAGCAGTTCTTC	CSASLRSGTNEQFF
-	TRBV6-5	TRBJ1-2	-	TGTGCCAGCAGTTATACTCGGAGCTATGGCTACACCTTC	CASSYTRSYGYTF
TRBD1	TRBV5-1	TRBJ1-5	many	TGCGCCAGCAGCTTGGCTGGGACAGTCAATCAGCCCCAGCATTTT	CASSLAGTVNQPQHF